Included here is one TCR beta chain sequence, with context. Antigen specificity is unknown. TCRdb re-called the reads through MiXCR, storing one row per CDR3 protein. This table has roughly 180,000 distinct CDR3 sequences, 17% appearing once. The sample belongs to a study of T cell repertoires in cytomegalovirus infection. Study information: Signatures in public TCR beta sequences pointed to both CMV infection and matching HLA type.

Notes on the study in general: The ex vivo response was dominated by HLA-C-restricted CMV-specific TCR beta clonotypes. Totalled public TCR beta family frequency picked out people who carried CMV plus the relevant HLA.

The CDR3 loop spans 13 amino acids. Trimming cost V 6 bases and J 3 bases, with 12 bases left between them. Germline CDR1 MGHDK, CDR2 SYGVNS. This TCR came from a human donor in good health (CMV status not recorded). Some clones in this sample may be carry-over from other donors' samples. The sequenced material came from CD8+ T cells from PBMCs. The chain links TRBV25-1 to TRBJ2-7; possibly TRBD2 for D (5 bases). The DNA of the CDR3 is TGTGCCAGCAGCCGAGGGTTGAGCTACGAGCAGTACTTC. This sequence encodes CASSRGLSYEQYF.